The clone carrying this T cell receptor (beta chain) has more than one count but fewer than ten. Its antigen is currently unknown. Using RNA template, CDR3s of TCR alpha and beta were amplified with iRepertoire arm-PCR. Input was 100-400 ng of tissue mRNA or PBMC total RNA. TCRdb re-derived calls from the multiplex PCR reads in MiXCR, one entry per CDR3 protein. The sample includes about 110,000 distinct CDR3 sequences, around 25% of them seen just once. The data are from a study of glioma-infiltrating T cells. Whole-study findings and limits: Tissue and blood shared very few CDR3 sequences.

Germline V lookup: CDR1 SQVTM, CDR2 ANQGSEA. This CDR3 region has 14 residues. Trimming removed 0 bases at V and 3 bases at J, with 12 bases between. The sample taken for sequencing was glioma tissue, nonneoplastic brain tissue, or PBMCs (not recorded which). The V gene is TRBV29-1, the J gene TRBJ2-7; possibly TRBD1 for D (5 bases). The TCR was taken from a human donor with low-grade glioma or glioblastoma, undergoing nonglioma brain surgery, or in good health (not recorded which). The CDR3 sequence: CSVEDPQADYEQYF. The CDR3 DNA reads as TGCAGCGTTGAAGATCCACAGGCCGACTACGAGCAGTACTTC.